The 10 T cell receptor beta chains reported below all come from one sample, sequenced in a study of T cells after yellow fever vaccination. TCRdb processed the 5' RACE reads anew with MiXCR; each CDR3 protein has one entry. The repertoire holds under 500,000 distinct CDR3 sequences, with roughly a sixth as singletons. Sequencing was performed on PBMCs, taken before the yellow fever booster vaccination. The origin of the receptors is a man younger than 35 who received the YFV17D yellow fever vaccine.

This rearrangement joins TRBV4-1 to TRBJ2-3; no reliable D call. Trimming cost V 4 bases and J 6 bases, with 11 bases left between them. Germline CDR1 MGHRA, CDR2 YSYEKL. The CDR3 runs to 13 residues. The CDR3 nucleotides read TGCGCCAGCAGCCCCCTCTTGGGGGATACGCAGTATTTT. It specifies CASSPLLGDTQYF.

In this sample, this clonotype turned up a few times. V usage is TRBV4-3 and J usage is TRBJ2-2; no definite D call. Germline V CDR1 and CDR2: LGHNA, YSLEER. This CDR3 is 14 amino acids long. V lost 4 bases to trimming and J lost 0 bases, with 6 bases between them. CDR3 coding DNA: TGCGCCAGCAGCCGGACCTCGAACACCGGGGAGCTGTTTTTT. This sequence encodes CASSRTSNTGELFF.

Only a few counts were recorded for this clonotype. The V and J genes are TRBV4-1 and TRBJ2-5, with D possibly matching TRBD1 (5 bases). Trimming shortened V by 1 base and J by 3 bases, and 9 bases separated the two germline ends. There are 14 residues in the CDR3. In germline, CDR1 is MGHRA, CDR2 YSYEKL. The CDR3, as DNA: TGCGCCAGCAGCCAAGGGGGCGAGGAAGAGACCCAGTACTTC. Translating it yields CASSQGGEEETQYF.

The chain links TRBV28 to TRBJ1-2; 8 bases match TRBD1. Trimming at V came to 2 bases and at J to 4 bases, leaving 3 bases not matched to a gene. The CDR3 runs 14 residues. The germline V gene encodes CDR1 MDHEN and CDR2 SYDVKM. The chain's CDR3 is CASSLRRGLYGYTF. The CDR3 DNA is TGTGCCAGCAGTTTACGCAGGGGGCTCTATGGCTACACCTTC.

This sequence joins TRBV18 and TRBJ1-1; D is possibly TRBD1 (5 bases). The germline V gene encodes CDR1 KGHSH and CDR2 LQKENI. V shed 6 bases and J shed 1 base, with 12 bases lying between them. The CDR3 contains 14 residues. CDR3 coding DNA: TGTGCCAGCTCCCATGGGGGTCCGAACACTGAAGCTTTCTTT. Translation gives CASSHGGPNTEAFF.

The chain recombines TRBV11-2 with TRBJ2-2; 9 nucleotides line up with TRBD1. V shed 4 bases, J shed 5 bases, and the junction held 2 bases outside the gene matches. This CDR3 has 14 amino acids. Germline V lookup: CDR1 SGHAT, CDR2 FQNNGV. The CDR3 DNA reads TGTGCCAGCAGCTACGGGACAGGGACCGGGGAGCTGTTTTTT. It translates to CASSYGTGTGELFF.

This clonotype was recorded a few times. The chain employs TRBV5-1 and TRBJ1-3, with D possibly matching TRBD1 (5 bases). From germline, CDR1 is SGHRS and CDR2 YFSETQ. This CDR3 has 12 residues. V was pared by 7 bases and J by 3 bases, with 8 bases between. CDR3 sequence: CASRDGGNTIYF. The CDR3, as DNA: TGCGCCAGCCGGGACGGTGGAAACACCATATATTTT.

This clonotype has just a few counts. V is TRBV24-1 and J is TRBJ2-3; a weak D match, TRBD2 (6 bases). With 0 bases removed from V and 8 bases from J, the gap between germline ends came to 17 bases. Germline-derived CDR1 and CDR2 are KGHDR and SFDVKD. This CDR3 spans 16 amino acids. The CDR3 DNA reads as TGTGCCACCAGTGATTTGCCCGAGACTAGATCGGGTACGCAGTATTTT. It codes for CATSDLPETRSGTQYF.

The chain employs TRBV12-3 or TRBV12-4 and TRBJ2-7; D call uncertain. The V and J ends lost 6 bases and 2 bases respectively, with 14 bases between them. CDR3 length: 14 amino acids. CDR3 in DNA: TGTGCCAGCAGCTACGACCTGGGCCCCTACGAGCAGTACGTC. Its translation is CASSYDLGPYEQYV.

This sequence joins TRBV5-4 and TRBJ2-3; 11 nucleotides match TRBD2. The CDR3 loop spans 16 amino acids. The germline gives CDR1 SGHNT, CDR2 YYREEE (reference sequence). The ends lost 3 bases at V and 1 base at J; junction bases unmatched: 4. The CDR3 here is CASSSVAGGRTDTQYF. DNA of the CDR3: TGTGCCAGCAGCTCCGTAGCGGGGGGGCGCACAGATACGCAGTATTTT.